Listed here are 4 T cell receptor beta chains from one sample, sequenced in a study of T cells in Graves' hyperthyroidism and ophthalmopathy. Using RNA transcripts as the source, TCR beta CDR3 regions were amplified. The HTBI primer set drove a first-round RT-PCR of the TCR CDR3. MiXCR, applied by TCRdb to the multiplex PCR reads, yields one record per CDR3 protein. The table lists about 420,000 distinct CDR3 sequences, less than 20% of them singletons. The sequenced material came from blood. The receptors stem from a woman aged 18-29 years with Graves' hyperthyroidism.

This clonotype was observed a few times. CDR3 sequence reads: CAISDTGGHGYTF. In DNA form, the CDR3 reads TGTGCCATCAGTGACACAGGGGGCCATGGCTACACCTTC. The chain uses TRBV10-3 and TRBJ1-2, with 9 positions matching TRBD1. CDR3 length: 13 amino acids. V trimming: 3 bases; J trimming: 6 bases; junction bases outside the gene matches: 2. Germline CDR1 ENHRY, CDR2 SYGVKD.

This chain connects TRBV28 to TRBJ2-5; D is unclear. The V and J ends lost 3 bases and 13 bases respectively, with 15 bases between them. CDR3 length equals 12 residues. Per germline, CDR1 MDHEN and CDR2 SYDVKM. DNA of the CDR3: TGTGCCAGCAGTTTTTCGCGCACGGCCCGGTACTTC. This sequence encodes CASSFSRTARYF.

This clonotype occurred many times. CDR3 sequence reads: CASSSGMGNEQFF. The CDR3 region has the DNA TGTGCCAGCAGCTCGGGGATGGGGAATGAGCAGTTCTTC. The genes are TRBV7-8 and TRBJ2-1; D possibly corresponds to TRBD2 (5 bases). Germline CDR1 is SGHVS and CDR2 is FQNEAQ. CDR3 length: 13 amino acids. V gave up 4 bases and J gave up 7 bases, with 11 bases separating them. The full variable domain, its missing parts supplied by reference TRBV7-8 and TRBJ2-1, is GAGVSQSPRYKVAKRGQDVALRCDPISGHVSLFWYQQALGQGPEFLTYFQNEAQLDKSGLPSDRFFAERPEGSVSTLKIQRTQQEDSAVYLCASSSGMGNEQFFGPGTRLTVL.

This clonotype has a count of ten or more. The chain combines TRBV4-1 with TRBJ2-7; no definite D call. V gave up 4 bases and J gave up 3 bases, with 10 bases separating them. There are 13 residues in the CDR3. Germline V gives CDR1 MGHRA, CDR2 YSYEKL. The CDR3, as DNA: TGCGCCAGCAGCCCCTTCATCTTCTACGAGCAGTACTTC. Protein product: CASSPFIFYEQYF.